One sample yielded the 21 T cell receptor beta chains listed below, sequenced in a study of T cell repertoires in cytomegalovirus infection. One entry per CDR3 protein results from TCRdb running MiXCR on the reads. The sample lists 630,000 or so distinct CDR3 sequences, 24% occurring once. Sequencing was performed on CD8+ T cells from PBMCs. These receptors all come from a human donor in good health (CMV status not recorded). Some clones in this sample may be carry-over from other donors' samples.

Points on this clonotype: Being one base from a much bigger clone, this may be a read error. The chain combines TRBV7-4 with TRBJ2-7; the D gene is possibly TRBD1 (6 bases). The CDR3 has 16 residues. Germline V gene lookup returns CDR1 SGHVT and CDR2 SQSDAQ. The CDR3 bases are TGTGCCAGCAGCCTAGGGGCAGGGGAAAGCTCCTACGGGCAGTACGTC. This codes for CASSLGAGESSYGQYV.

CDR3 in DNA: TGTGCCAGCATTAGCGGGCGGGGGGGCTCCTACAATGAGCAGTTCTTC. Its translation: CASISGRGGSYNEQFF. The chain couples TRBV6-2 or TRBV6-3 to TRBJ2-1; 9 positions match TRBD2. The CDR3 loop spans 16 amino acids. The J segment lost 0 bases and the V segment lost 7 bases, leaving 7 bases of the junction unmatched. The germline V gene has CDR1 MNHEY and CDR2 SVGEGT.

The V call is TRBV5-1, the J call TRBJ1-1, with D perhaps matching TRBD1 (5 bases). CDR3 size: 14 residues. From germline, CDR1 is SGHRS and CDR2 YFSETQ. V lost 6 bases, J lost 3 bases, and 15 bases lay in between. Written as DNA, the CDR3 is TGCGCCAGCAACACAAGCCCAGGGTACACTGAAGCTTTCTTT. Protein sequence: CASNTSPGYTEAFF.

Note on this clonotype: A much more abundant neighbour one base away suggests this may be a read error. The chain carries TRBV7-8 and TRBJ1-5, with D hard to call. The CDR3 length is 14 residues. CDR1 is SGHVS and CDR2 is FQNEAQ in the germline V gene. CDR3 nucleotides: TGTGTCAGCAGCTTTGAACTTAGCAATCAGCCCCAGCATTTT. Translating it yields CVSSFELSNQPQHF.

This clonotype was seen only a few times. The chain combines TRBV6-1 with TRBJ2-2, with unresolved D. The CDR3 length is 14 residues. From germline, CDR1 is MNHNS and CDR2 SASEGT. Between the trimmed V and J ends, which lost 2 bases and 0 bases, there was a span of 4 bases. DNA for the CDR3: TGTGCCAGCAGTGAACAGGCGAACACCGGGGAGCTGTTTTTT. The encoded protein is CASSEQANTGELFF.

This clonotype has at least ten counts. The chain combines TRBV6-2 or TRBV6-3 with TRBJ1-1; possible D gene TRBD1, 5 bases. The germline V gene encodes CDR1 MNHEY and CDR2 SVGEGT. The CDR3 runs 13 residues. V was cut by 8 bases and J by 4 bases, with 14 bases left in between. The CDR3 DNA reads TGTGCCAGCGGATTGGGGGGAGGCACTGAAGCTTTCTTT. The encoded protein is CASGLGGGTEAFF.

This clonotype was counted between two and nine times. The chain is built from TRBV7-8 and TRBJ2-7; D gene unclear. Trimming pared 0 bases from V and 0 bases from J, leaving 6 bases between. The CDR3 is 14 amino acids. Per the germline V gene, CDR1 is SGHVS and CDR2 is FQNEAQ. The CDR3 DNA reads TGTGCCAGCAGCTTAGCTCCCAGCTCCTACGAGCAGTACTTC. This encodes CASSLAPSSYEQYF.

CDR3 protein: CASSRAPGADEKLFF. CDR3 nucleotides: TGCGCCAGCAGTCGCGCCCCAGGGGCGGATGAAAAACTGTTTTTT. The rearrangement uses TRBV4-1 and TRBJ1-4, with D perhaps TRBD1 (6 bases). Germline V gene sequence: CDR1 MGHRA, CDR2 YSYEKL. The V end lost 6 bases, the J end lost 6 bases, and 17 bases lay between the germline ends. The CDR3 has 15 residues.

Concerning this clonotype itself: This may arise from a read error, as a much more abundant clone is one base away. The chain links TRBV12-3 or TRBV12-4 to TRBJ2-1; tentatively, D is TRBD1 (7 bases). Trimming took 2 bases from V and 7 from J, leaving 18 bases between them. This CDR3 has 16 residues. The CDR3 here is CASSLNGRQGGNEQFF. DNA of the CDR3: TGTGCCAGCAGTTTAAATGGAAGACAGGGAGGTAATGAGCAGTTCTTC.

This clonotype has only a few counts. The J gene is TRBJ2-1, the V gene TRBV6-6; D unresolved. The CDR3 contains 13 residues. V lost 0 bases and J lost 8, with 8 bases in between. Germline loops: CDR1 MNHNY, CDR2 SVGAGI (reference sequence). CDR3 nucleotides: TGTGCCAGCAGTTACTCGATTGGGTATGAGCAGTTCTTC. This codes for CASSYSIGYEQFF.

The rearrangement joins TRBV28 to TRBJ2-1; the D gene is possibly TRBD2 (5 bases). Trimming shortened V by 6 bases and J by 7 bases, and 16 bases separated the two germline ends. The CDR3 is made up of 14 amino acids. In germline, CDR1 is MDHEN, CDR2 SYDVKM. In nucleotides, the CDR3 is TGTGCCAGCAGACACCTCGGCGGGTTAAATGAGCAGTTCTTC. Encoded protein: CASRHLGGLNEQFF.

The chain couples TRBV12-3 or TRBV12-4 to TRBJ2-7, with D perhaps matching TRBD1 (5 bases). The ends were cut back, 4 bases at V and 0 bases at J, with 10 bases in the middle. This CDR3 contains 14 residues. CDR3 loop: CASSWGRSSYEQYF. CDR3 sequence (DNA): TGTGCCAGCAGTTGGGGCCGGAGCTCCTACGAGCAGTACTTC.

V gene TRBV6-8 combines with J gene TRBJ2-3; 7 nucleotides line up with TRBD1. The CDR3 extends over 18 amino acids. Germline assignment: CDR1 MNHGY and CDR2 SAAAGT. Trimming removed 0 bases from V and 2 bases from J; junction bases left unmatched: 11. The CDR3 DNA reads as TGTGCCAGCAGTTACTCGATGGAGACGGGACAGAACACAGATACGCAGTATTTT. Encoded protein: CASSYSMETGQNTDTQYF.

The V call is TRBV6-2 or TRBV6-3, the J call TRBJ2-5; 9 positions agree with TRBD1. The CDR3 loop spans 15 amino acids. The germline V gene has CDR1 MNHEY and CDR2 SVGEGT. V shed 5 bases, J shed 5 bases, and the junction held 9 bases outside the gene matches. CDR3 amino acids: CASSRYRGQKETQYF. The CDR3 DNA reads as TGTGCCAGCAGTCGATACAGGGGGCAAAAGGAGACCCAGTACTTC.

In this sample, this clonotype turned up a few times. The rearrangement uses TRBV20-1 and TRBJ1-5; TRBD1 matches 7 bases. Trimming cost V 4 bases and J 9 bases; bases outside gene matches: 15. Germline V lookup: CDR1 DFQATT, CDR2 SNEGSKA (reference sequence). CDR3 length: 15 amino acids. CDR3 loop: CSANEGDSRYTPQHF. In DNA, the CDR3 is TGCAGTGCTAACGAGGGGGACAGTCGTTATACGCCCCAGCATTTT.

About this clonotype itself: A much more abundant neighbour one base away suggests this may be a read error. The chain joins TRBV7-2 to TRBJ2-1, with 7 nucleotides matching TRBD1. Germline assignment: CDR1 SGHTA and CDR2 FQGNSA. The CDR3 runs 13 residues. The CDR3 sequence is CANSLIGGDEQFF. The CDR3 DNA reads as TGTGCCAACAGCTTAATAGGGGGCGATGAGCAGTTCTTC. The entire variable domain, with the rest obtained from reference TRBV7-2 and TRBJ2-1, is as follows: GAGVSQSPSNKVTEKGKDVELRCDPISGHTALYWYRQSLGQGLEFLIYFQGNSAPDKSGLPSDRFSAERTGGSVSTLTIQRTQQEDSAVYLCANSLIGGDEQFFGPGTRLTVL.

Notes on this clonotype: The CDR3 end shows no conserved phenylalanine or tryptophan, and so a read error is likely. The J gene is TRBJ2-2, the V gene TRBV7-2; perhaps TRBD2 as D (5 bases). Germline V gene sequence: CDR1 SGHTA, CDR2 FQGNSA. This CDR3 comprises 14 residues. The V and J ends lost 1 base and 5 bases respectively, with 8 bases between them. CDR3 DNA sequence: TGTGCCAGCAGCTTAGAACCGGGAACCGGGGAGCTGTTTTCT. It translates to CASSLEPGTGELFS.

This sequence joins TRBV29-1 and TRBJ1-1; 7 positions agree with TRBD1. The CDR3 sequence is 12 residues long. Germline assignment: CDR1 SQVTM and CDR2 ANQGSEA. The ends lost 6 bases at V and 3 bases at J; junction bases unmatched: 4. This CDR3 is CSVPQGYTEAFF. In DNA form, the CDR3 reads TGCAGCGTCCCACAGGGGTACACTGAAGCTTTCTTT.

The J gene is TRBJ2-1, the V gene TRBV11-2; no clear D gene. In germline, CDR1 is SGHAT, CDR2 FQNNGV. The ends were cut back, 4 bases at V and 9 bases at J, with 19 bases in the middle. The CDR3 runs 15 residues. The CDR3 is CASSSSEADISEQFF. The CDR3, as DNA: TGTGCCAGCAGCTCATCGGAAGCCGACATCAGTGAGCAGTTCTTC.

The sample holds a few counts of this clonotype. The V call is TRBV28, the J call TRBJ1-1; 7 bases are a match to TRBD1. In germline, CDR1 is MDHEN, CDR2 SYDVKM. CDR3 length: 14 residues. V was clipped by 6 bases and J by 5 bases; unmatched bases: 9. CDR3 DNA: TGTGCCAGCAGCCCCCTCAGGGGGGGAACTGAAGCTTTCTTT. It translates to CASSPLRGGTEAFF.

This clonotype turned up a few times. The rearrangement links TRBV7-6 to TRBJ2-1; no firm D call. In germline, CDR1 is SGHVS, CDR2 FNYEAQ. Between the trimmed V and J ends, which lost 0 bases and 9 bases, there was a span of 15 bases. There are 15 residues in the CDR3. For the CDR3, the DNA is TGTGCCAGCAGCTTAGCGACGGATCCAAGAGCTGAGCAGTTCTTC. Translation gives CASSLATDPRAEQFF. Full variable domain (rest looked up from reference TRBV7-6 and TRBJ2-1): GAGVSQSPRYKVTKRGQDVALRCDPISGHVSLYWYRQALGQGPEFLTYFNYEAQQDKSGLPNDRFSAERPEGSISTLTIQRTEQRDSAMYRCASSLATDPRAEQFFGPGTRLTVL.